A selection of T cell receptor beta chains follows, all from one sample in a study of somatic mutations in cytotoxic T cells in rheumatoid arthritis. Clones were read by immunoSEQ multiplex PCR, and TCRdb kept only the in-frame ones, dropping some. Among roughly 11,000 clones listed, less than 85% were seen once. The specimen was CD8+ T cells sorted from blood. These receptors came from a woman aged 40 to 50 in good health. The CDR3 runs from the conserved cysteine through the conserved F or W. D genes are given only for firm matches. For some rows the clone size is stated as once, few or many, or as a class when expanded; others skip it.

TRBJ2-1 TRBD2 TRBV7-6 once TGTGCCAGCAGCCCTCGGGCTAGCGGGGGCCCTTACAATGAGCAGTTCTTC CASSPRASGGPYNEQFF
TRBJ2-1 . TRBV6-5 . TGTGCCAGCAGCCCTTCGGGGGTGAATGAGCAGTTCTTC CASSPSGVNEQFF
TRBJ2-7 TRBD2 TRBV19 few TGTGCCAGTAGTGACCCACGAATGGGACTAGCGGGATACGAGCAGTACTTC CASSDPRMGLAGYEQYF
TRBJ2-7 . TRBV7-9 few TGTGCCAGCAGCTCACCCCGTGAGGGGCCGGCCTGGGAGCAGTACTTC CASSSPREGPAWEQYF
TRBJ2-5 TRBD2 TRBV25-1 . TGTGCCAGCAGTGAGCCGGGACTACCAGGAGAGACCCAGTACTTC CASSEPGLPGETQYF
TRBJ2-5 TRBD1 TRBV28 . TGTGCCATCGAGGCGAGGGGGCGAGAGACCCAGTACTTC CAIEARGRETQYF
TRBJ1-1 . TRBV10-1 . TGCGCCAGCAGTGAGTCGACAGGAGGAGGTGAAGCTTTCTTT CASSESTGGGEAFF
TRBJ2-3 . TRBV27 few TGTGCCAGCAGTCCCCCTAGATTGGTGGCGGATACGCAGTATTTT CASSPPRLVADTQYF
TRBJ2-3 . TRBV15 . TGTGCCACCAGCAGAGATCGGTTCGGCCCCACAGATACGCAGTATTTT CATSRDRFGPTDTQYF
TRBJ1-1 . TRBV7-9 . TGTGCCAGCAGCTTAGACAGGGAAATAATGAACACTGAAGCTTTCTTT CASSLDREIMNTEAFF
TRBJ1-1 TRBD1 TRBV10-2 few TGCGCCAGCAGTGAGCTAGGGACAGTGAACACTGAAGCTTTCTTT CASSELGTVNTEAFF
TRBJ1-6 . TRBV6-5 . TGTGCCAGCAGTTACGGAGAGGGAACACCCCTCCACTTT CASSYGEGTPLHF
TRBJ2-1 TRBD2 TRBV7-3 few TGTGCCAGCAGCTTACCGTCTGGGACTAGCGGGAGGAAATGGTCCTACAATGAGCAGTTCTTC CASSLPSGTSGRKWSYNEQFF
TRBJ2-3 . TRBV15 few TGTGCCACCAGCGGAGAGTGGGAGAGCACAGATACGCAGTATTTT CATSGEWESTDTQYF
TRBJ2-2 . TRBV7-2 . TGTGCCAGCAGCTTACGACCTAACACCGGGGAGCTGTTTTTT CASSLRPNTGELFF
TRBJ2-5 . TRBV25-1 . TGTGCCAGCCGGCAAGAGACCCAGTACTTC CASRQETQYF
TRBJ2-2 . TRBV4-3 . TGCGCCAGCAGCCAAAGGACAGTCGACACCGGGGAGCTGTTTTTT CASSQRTVDTGELFF
TRBJ1-2 TRBD1 TRBV19 . TGTGCCAGTAGTAGGGAGGACAGGGATTACTATGGCTACACCTTC CASSREDRDYYGYTF
TRBJ1-3 . TRBV28 . TGTGCCAGCAGTCCCCCTGCCGGCAGCTACTCTGGAAACACCATATATTTT CASSPPAGSYSGNTIYF
TRBJ1-1 . TRBV19 . TGTGCCAGTAGTATAGGGGCGAGGGGCACTGAAGCTTTCTTT CASSIGARGTEAFF
TRBJ1-3 . TRBV27 . TGTGCCAGCAGTTTACGCAGGGGTGGAAACACCATATATTTT CASSLRRGGNTIYF
TRBJ2-3 . TRBV7-9 . TGTGCCAGCAGCTTGGACACAGATACGCAGTATTTT CASSLDTDTQYF
TRBJ2-1 TRBD1 TRBV14 few TGTGCCAGCAGCCAAGAGCCTTGGACAGGAGTATACAATGAGCAGTTCTTC CASSQEPWTGVYNEQFF
TRBJ1-2 . TRBV19 . TGTGCCAGTAGAAGACGTATTAGTGACTATGGCTACACCTTC CASRRRISDYGYTF
TRBJ1-1 . TRBV2 once TGTGCCACGGAATCTCGGGACACTGAAGCTTTCTTT CATESRDTEAFF
TRBJ2-5 . TRBV2 . TGTGCCAGCAGTGAAGCAAGGGAGCAGTACTTC CASSEAREQYF
TRBJ2-4 . TRBV11-3 . TGTGCCAGCAGCTTAGAAGGCCAGTCCGCAACGGGTCAGTACTTC CASSLEGQSATGQYF
TRBJ2-1 TRBD2 TRBV27 . TGTGCCAGCAGTTTCGGACTAGAGACGAGTAATGAGCAGTTCTTC CASSFGLETSNEQFF
TRBJ1-4 . TRBV9 few TGTGCCAGCAGCGTCACCGTTGGACCTAATGAAAAACTGTTTTTT CASSVTVGPNEKLFF
TRBJ1-2 TRBD1 TRBV4-1 . TGCGCCAGCAGCCAAGGAGGCACAGGGGGTAACTATGGCTACACCTTC CASSQGGTGGNYGYTF
TRBJ1-1 . TRBV12-5 . TGTGCTAGTGTCGACGCCGGACCGAACACTGAAGCTTTCTTT CASVDAGPNTEAFF
TRBJ2-1 TRBD2 TRBV4-2 . TGTGCCAGCAGCCAAGTCAGCGGGGAGTGGAAAAATGAGCAGTTCTTC CASSQVSGEWKNEQFF
TRBJ1-3 . TRBV4-3 . TGCGCCAGCAGCCAAGATTCGTCGATTGTCGGGGGGGCTGGAAACACCATATATTTT CASSQDSSIVGGAGNTIYF
TRBJ2-5 . TRBV28 . TGTGCCAGCAGTTCGGTCACATCGGAGACCCAGTACTTC CASSSVTSETQYF
TRBJ2-5 . TRBV29-1 . TGCAGCGTCGCTGGAGGCCCACTGCAGGGGATGGAGACCCAGTACTTC CSVAGGPLQGMETQYF
TRBJ2-6 . TRBV7-9 . TGTGCCAGCAGCTTAACCGTAGGGGCCGGGGCCAACGTCCTGACTTTC CASSLTVGAGANVLTF
TRBJ1-1 TRBD1 TRBV6-6 . TGTGCCAGCAGACAGGGGGCACGCACTGAAGCTTTCTTT CASRQGARTEAFF
TRBJ2-3 TRBD2 TRBV7-3 . TGTGCCAGCAGCCCTAGCGGGCCCGGGGATACGCAGTATTTT CASSPSGPGDTQYF
TRBJ2-6 . TRBV28 once TGTGCCAGCAGTTGGGCAGTAATCGGCTCTGGGGCCAACGTCCTGACTTTC CASSWAVIGSGANVLTF
TRBJ1-2 TRBD1 TRBV7-9 . TGTGCCAGCAGTTCCGGGACAGGGGACGGCTACACCTTC CASSSGTGDGYTF
TRBJ2-1 . TRBV11-3 . TGTGCCAGCGTACGGACAGTTCCCTCCTACAATGAGCAGTTCTTC CASVRTVPSYNEQFF
TRBJ1-1 . TRBV7-9 . TGTGCCAGCAGCTCATGGTCGGCAGGGCCAAACACTGAAGCTTTCTTT CASSSWSAGPNTEAFF
TRBJ2-1 . TRBV30 . TGTGCCTGGATGGGGGCGGCATCTTACAATGAGCAGTTCTTC CAWMGAASYNEQFF
TRBJ2-3 TRBD2 TRBV12-5 . TGTGCTAGTGGTTTTGGGACTAGCGGGCGAACAGATACGCAGTATTTT CASGFGTSGRTDTQYF
TRBJ2-5 . TRBV10-2 few TGCGCCAGCAGCAACAGGGTGGTAGGAGAGACCCAGTACTTC CASSNRVVGETQYF
TRBJ1-1 . TRBV28 . TGTGCCAGCAGTTTACCTAGGGGAAATAATCTAAGGGGTGAAGCTTTCTTT CASSLPRGNNLRGEAFF
TRBJ2-1 . TRBV7-2 . TGTGCCAGCAGCTGGTCCTCCTACAATGAGCAGTTCTTC CASSWSSYNEQFF
TRBJ2-7 TRBD2 TRBV5-4 . TGTGCCAGCAGCACTAGCGGGTCCTACGAGCAGTACTTC CASSTSGSYEQYF